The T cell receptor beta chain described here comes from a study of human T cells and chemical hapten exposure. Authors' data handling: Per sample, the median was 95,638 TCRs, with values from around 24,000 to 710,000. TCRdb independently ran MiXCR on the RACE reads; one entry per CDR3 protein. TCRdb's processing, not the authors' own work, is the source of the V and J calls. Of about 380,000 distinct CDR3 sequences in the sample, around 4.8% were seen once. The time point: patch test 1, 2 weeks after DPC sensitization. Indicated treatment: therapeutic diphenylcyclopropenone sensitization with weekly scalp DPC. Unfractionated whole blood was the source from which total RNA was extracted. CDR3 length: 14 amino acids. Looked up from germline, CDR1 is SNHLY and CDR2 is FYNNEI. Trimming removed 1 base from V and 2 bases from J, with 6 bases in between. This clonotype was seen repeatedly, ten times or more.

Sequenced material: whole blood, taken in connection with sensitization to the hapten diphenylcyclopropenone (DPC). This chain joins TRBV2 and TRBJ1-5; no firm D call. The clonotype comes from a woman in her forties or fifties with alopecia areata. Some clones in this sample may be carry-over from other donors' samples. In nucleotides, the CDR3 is TGTGCCAGCAGTGAAGTGGCAGGCAATCAGCCCCAGCATTTT. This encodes CASSEVAGNQPQHF.